The 30 T cell receptor beta chains below were found in one sample sequenced in a study of immune evolution from preneoplasia to lung adenocarcinoma. Sequenced by immunoSEQ multiplex PCR; TCRdb stores in-frame clones only, minus some. The data show roughly 40,000 clones, 74% seen once. The sample taken for sequencing was FFPE invasive lung adenocarcinoma tissue. These receptors all come from a person aged 55 to 69 with lung adenocarcinoma.

Only a few counts were recorded for this clone. This chain joins TRBV4-2 and TRBJ2-4; D ambiguous. Germline V gene sequence: CDR1 LGHNA, CDR2 YNFKEQ. The CDR3 consists of 14 residues. The ends were cut back, 9 bases at V and 4 bases at J, with 16 bases in the middle. In DNA, the CDR3 is TGTGCCAGTAGACCTTCAAGTGGGAAAAACATTCAGTACTTC. This translates into CASRPSSGKNIQYF.

This chain links TRBV7-9 with TRBJ1-4; D is unclear. Trimming cost V 5 bases and J 7 bases, with 11 bases left between them. Per germline, CDR1 SEHNR and CDR2 FQNEAQ (reference sequence). The CDR3 consists of 13 residues. The CDR3 nucleotides are TGTGCCAGCAGCGTCTTGGCAGGTGAAAAACTGTTTTTT. It yields the protein CASSVLAGEKLFF.

The V and J genes are TRBV29-1 and TRBJ2-2, with D possibly matching TRBD2 (6 bases). Germline V gene data show CDR1 as SQVTM and CDR2 as ANQGSEA. This CDR3 spans 16 amino acids. The V and J ends lost 6 bases and 6 bases respectively, with 23 bases between them. CDR3 nucleotide sequence: TGCAGCGTCTGTCTTAGGGGAGGCCGTGATCCCGGGGAGCTGTTTTTT. Amino acid sequence: CSVCLRGGRDPGELFF.

This clone was seen once. This chain joins TRBV12-5 and TRBJ2-6; D remains unclear. This CDR3 is 16 amino acids long. Germline-derived CDR1 and CDR2 are LGHNT and FRNRAP. The V end was cut by 7 bases, the J end by 2 bases, with 15 bases between. The CDR3 DNA follows: TGTGCTAGTGCCCCCGTTAGTTCCCCTGGGGCCAACGTCCTGACTTTC. Its protein is CASAPVSSPGANVLTF.

The chain links TRBV5-5 to TRBJ1-1; no reliable D call. CDR3 size: 13 residues. The germline V gene encodes CDR1 SGHKS and CDR2 YYEKEE (reference sequence). The ends were cut back, 0 bases at V and 4 bases at J, with 7 bases in the middle. CDR3 nucleotide sequence: TGTGCCAGCAGCTTGGATGTGGCCACTGAAGCTTTCTTT. It encodes CASSLDVATEAFF.

The rearrangement links TRBV6-5 to TRBJ2-7; a possible D gene is TRBD2 (6 bases). The ends were cut back, 11 bases at V and 2 bases at J, with 16 bases in the middle. This CDR3 region has 13 residues. CDR1 is MNHEY, CDR2 SVGAGI, per germline. The DNA for the CDR3 is TGTGCCGGACCGAGACTAGAAACCTACGAGCAGTACTTC. It yields the protein CAGPRLETYEQYF.

The chain is built from TRBV6-6 and TRBJ2-5, with unresolved D. V was pared by 8 bases and J by 4 bases, with 8 bases between. The CDR3 runs to 11 residues. Germline V gene lookup returns CDR1 MNHNY and CDR2 SVGAGI (reference sequence). The CDR3 nucleotides are TGTGCCAGCGTTGAACTAGAGACCCAGTACTTC. This gives the protein CASVELETQYF.

The chain employs TRBV28 and TRBJ2-3, with D possibly TRBD2 on 6 matching bases. CDR3 length equals 14 residues. Looked up from germline, CDR1 is MDHEN and CDR2 is SYDVKM. The V end was cut by 8 bases, the J end by 6 bases, with 18 bases between. CDR3 residues: CASGAGGEGDTQYF. The CDR3 nucleotides are TGTGCCAGCGGGGCCGGGGGAGAGGGGGATACGCAGTATTTT.

About this clone: Other nucleotide sequences from this sample produce the same CDR3. The gene calls are TRBV2 and TRBJ2-7, with D unresolved. V was shortened by 5 bases and J by 7 bases, with 9 bases between the two germline ends. The CDR3 loop spans 11 amino acids. The germline CDR1 and CDR2 sequences are SNHLY and FYNNEI. The CDR3 nucleotides read TGTGCCAGCAGTTTTATGGGGGAGCAGTACTTC. Translated, it gives CASSFMGEQYF.

Relative to its sample, this clone is medium-sized (0.01 to 0.1%). The rearrangement links TRBV5-1 to TRBJ1-2, with D possibly being TRBD1 (6 bases). Trimming removed 4 bases at V and 3 bases at J, with 16 bases between. CDR1 is SGHRS and CDR2 is YFSETQ in the germline V gene. CDR3 length equals 15 residues. The DNA of the CDR3 is TGCGCCAGCAGCCTGGCGGGAGGGGGTGACTATGGCTACACCTTC. Translated: CASSLAGGGDYGYTF.

The chain recombines TRBV7-8 with TRBJ2-3, with D unresolved. The V and J ends lost 6 bases and 6 bases respectively, with 7 bases between them. The germline gives CDR1 SGHVS, CDR2 FQNEAQ. The CDR3 has 11 residues. The DNA for the CDR3 is TGTGCCAGCAGTGTTGGGGATACGCAGTATTTT. It is translated as CASSVGDTQYF.

This clone appeared a few times. The gene calls are TRBV11-2 and TRBJ2-7; D may match TRBD1 or TRBD2 (5 bases each). This CDR3 has 16 residues. Germline CDR1 reads SGHAT; CDR2 reads FQNNGV. Trimming pared 2 bases from V and 0 bases from J, leaving 14 bases between. The CDR3 region is CASSLSVGTASYEQYF. Written as DNA, the CDR3 is TGTGCCAGCAGCTTAAGTGTGGGGACGGCCTCCTACGAGCAGTACTTC.

The chain employs TRBV12-5 and TRBJ2-7; D tentatively fits TRBD1 or TRBD2 (6 bases each). The CDR3 spans 13 residues. Trimming stripped 6 bases from V and 3 bases from J, with 12 bases between. From germline, CDR1 is LGHNT and CDR2 FRNRAP. The CDR3 here is CASGLGGRYEQYF. The CDR3 region has the DNA TGTGCTAGTGGACTTGGGGGGCGCTACGAGCAGTACTTC.

This clone was observed a single time. The chain is built from TRBV7-2 and TRBJ2-1; D is perhaps TRBD1 (6 bases). V was trimmed by 5 bases and J by 13 bases, leaving 15 bases between them. This CDR3 is built from 12 residues. Germline CDR1 reads SGHTA; CDR2 reads FQGNSA. CDR3 bases: TGTGCCAGCAGCCGCACAGGGTTCGGTCAGTTCTTC. Translating it yields CASSRTGFGQFF.

The chain uses TRBV7-2 and TRBJ2-2; D gene ambiguous. There are 16 residues in the CDR3. The V gene's germline CDR1 is SGHTA and CDR2 FQGNSA. V shed 6 bases and J shed 7 bases, with 21 bases lying between them. The DNA for the CDR3 is TGTGCCAGCAGGCGAACTAACTCGGGCACGGGCGGGGAGCTGTTTTTT. Its translation is CASRRTNSGTGGELFF.

The rearrangement uses TRBV5-6 and TRBJ2-1; D is unclear. Germline V gene lookup returns CDR1 SGHDT and CDR2 YYEEEE. This CDR3 comprises 11 residues. Trimming took off 1 base at V and 8 bases at J, with 4 bases between the two ends. Here the CDR3 reads CASSLRYEQFF. CDR3 nucleotide sequence: TGTGCCAGCAGCTTGAGGTATGAGCAGTTCTTC.

V and J are TRBV27 and TRBJ2-1; D possibly corresponds to TRBD2 (5 bases). Germline loops: CDR1 MNHEY, CDR2 SMNVEV (reference sequence). The CDR3 consists of 15 residues. V lost 4 bases and J 1 base, leaving 11 bases between the germline ends. In nucleotides, the CDR3 is TGTGCCAGCAGTTCCTCGAGGAGGTCCTACAATGAGCAGTTCTTC. It encodes CASSSSRRSYNEQFF.

V gene TRBV18 combines with J gene TRBJ2-5, with 7 bases that match TRBD1. The CDR3 contains 14 residues. With 3 bases clipped from V and 5 bases from J, the junction kept 6 bases outside the gene matches. Per the germline V gene, CDR1 is KGHSH and CDR2 is LQKENI. For the CDR3, the DNA is TGTGCCAGCTCACCCGGGACAGTATATGAGACCCAGTACTTC. This translates into CASSPGTVYETQYF.

There are a few counts of this clone. This chain links TRBV19 with TRBJ1-2; D might be TRBD1 (5 bases). Germline CDR1 LNHDA, CDR2 SQIVND (reference sequence). The CDR3 sequence is 13 residues long. V lost 2 bases and J lost 7, with 11 bases in between. CDR3 residues: CASSITRDGGYTF. The DNA of the CDR3 is TGTGCCAGTAGTATAACCAGGGACGGTGGCTACACCTTC.

The chain employs TRBV4-2 and TRBJ2-7; tentative D call: TRBD2 (5 bases). The length of the CDR3 is 15 residues. The V and J ends lost 0 bases and 0 bases respectively, with 9 bases between them. CDR1 LGHNA and CDR2 YNFKEQ come from the germline V gene. For the CDR3, the DNA is TGTGCCAGCAGCCAAGATTTCGGGGACTCCTACGAGCAGTACTTC. The encoded protein is CASSQDFGDSYEQYF.

The V gene is TRBV6-4, the J gene TRBJ2-1; 10 bases are shared with TRBD1. The germline V gene has CDR1 MRHNA and CDR2 SNTAGT. The CDR3 is made up of 15 amino acids. V was clipped by 2 bases and J by 6 bases; unmatched bases: 4. The DNA for the CDR3 is TGTGCCAGCAGTGACGGGACAGGGGCGTTCAATGAGCAGTTCTTC. Protein: CASSDGTGAFNEQFF.

The chain links TRBV12-5 to TRBJ2-2; D perhaps matches TRBD1 (6 bases). This CDR3 region has 15 residues. Per germline, CDR1 LGHNT and CDR2 FRNRAP. V dropped 9 bases and J dropped 7 bases, with 21 bases sitting between them. CDR3 amino acids: CASLLGARSDGELFF. The CDR3 bases are TGTGCTAGCCTCCTGGGGGCGCGTTCGGACGGGGAGCTGTTTTTT.

The chain joins TRBV10-3 to TRBJ2-5; weak D call: TRBD1 (6 bases). This CDR3 has 14 amino acids. Trimming took off 4 bases at V and 0 bases at J, with 9 bases between the two ends. Looked up from germline, CDR1 is ENHRY and CDR2 is SYGVKD. Written as DNA, the CDR3 is TGTGCCATCAGTGTGGGGGCGAACCAAGAGACCCAGTACTTC. Amino acid sequence: CAISVGANQETQYF.

V is TRBV27 and J is TRBJ2-7, with a weak D call TRBD2 (6 bases). The CDR3 is 16 residues long. Germline CDR1 MNHEY, CDR2 SMNVEV (reference sequence). Trimming stripped 3 bases from V and 6 bases from J, with 21 bases between. The chain's CDR3 is CASSFVGLRAGSEQYF. Here the CDR3 DNA reads TGTGCCAGCAGTTTCGTCGGTCTCCGTGCGGGATCCGAGCAGTACTTC.

This clone has a handful of counts. CDR3 sequence (DNA): TGTGCCAGCAGCTTAGCGGATTTATACGAGCAGTACTTC. Its protein is CASSLADLYEQYF. The V call is TRBV7-8, the J call TRBJ2-7; D remains ambiguous. Between the trimmed V and J ends, which lost 0 bases and 4 bases, there was a span of 7 bases. This CDR3 contains 13 residues. CDR1 is SGHVS, CDR2 FQNEAQ, per germline.

The chain employs TRBV9 and TRBJ2-2, with D unclear. CDR3 length: 14 residues. CDR1 and CDR2 from the germline V gene are SGDLS and YYNGEE. V lost 1 base and J lost 4, with 8 bases in between. CDR3 DNA: TGTGCCAGCAGCGTAACCCCTGCCACCGGGGAGCTGTTTTTT. Amino acids: CASSVTPATGELFF.

The V and J genes are TRBV2 and TRBJ2-1; TRBD1 is a possible D gene (6 bases). The CDR3 is made up of 13 amino acids. Trimming took 4 bases from V and 3 from J, leaving 7 bases between them. The germline gives CDR1 SNHLY, CDR2 FYNNEI. CDR3 sequence reads: CASSVQGYNEQFF. CDR3 DNA: TGTGCCAGCAGTGTACAGGGCTACAATGAGCAGTTCTTC.

The chain has TRBV6-1 and TRBJ2-7, with D perhaps TRBD1 (6 bases). There are 14 residues in the CDR3. Germline CDR1 reads MNHNS; CDR2 reads SASEGT. Trimming took off 2 bases at V and 5 bases at J, with 13 bases between the two ends. The DNA for the CDR3 is TGTGCCAGCAGTGAAATTTCAGGGGAAAACGAGCAGTACTTC. Translated: CASSEISGENEQYF.

This sequence joins TRBV30 and TRBJ2-7; no firm D call. Germline assignment: CDR1 GTSNPN and CDR2 SVGIG (reference sequence). Between the trimmed V and J ends, which lost 5 bases and 2 bases, there was a span of 10 bases. This CDR3 is 12 amino acids long. CDR3 in amino acids: CAWGGSTYEQYF. DNA for the CDR3: TGTGCCTGGGGTGGTAGTACCTACGAGCAGTACTTC.

This chain uses TRBV7-2 with TRBJ1-1, with D possibly matching TRBD1 (5 bases). Germline-derived CDR1 and CDR2 are SGHTA and FQGNSA. The CDR3 contains 13 residues. The ends were cut back, 5 bases at V and 1 base at J, with 8 bases in the middle. This CDR3 is CASSEGQNTEAFF. Written as DNA, the CDR3 is TGTGCCAGCAGCGAAGGACAGAACACTGAAGCTTTCTTT.